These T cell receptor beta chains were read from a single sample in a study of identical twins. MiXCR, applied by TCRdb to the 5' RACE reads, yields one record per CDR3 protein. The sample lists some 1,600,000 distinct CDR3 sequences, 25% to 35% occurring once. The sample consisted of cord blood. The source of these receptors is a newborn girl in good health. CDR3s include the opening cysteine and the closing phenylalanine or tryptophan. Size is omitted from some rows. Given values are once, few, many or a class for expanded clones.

CSAWPQRGGYNEQFF | - | TRBJ2-1 | TRBV29-1
CAISESKQGNEKLFF | - | TRBJ1-4 | TRBV10-3
CASSAGTAEAFF | - | TRBJ1-1 | TRBV12-3/TRBV12-4
CASSVAPGTSGYNEQFF | - | TRBJ2-1 | TRBV9
CASSRRTGTGEKLFF | few | TRBJ1-4 | TRBV12-3/TRBV12-4
CASSGASTYEQYF | - | TRBJ2-7 | TRBV14
CASSSPVRAGTDTQYF | - | TRBJ2-3 | TRBV28
CASSKDGQDADNEQFF | few | TRBJ2-1 | TRBV21-1
CASSPSPGQGSSQETQYF | once | TRBJ2-5 | TRBV28
CASSQDVDYVSDEQYF | - | TRBJ2-5 | TRBV4-2
CSAKGPKNIQYF | few | TRBJ2-4 | TRBV20-1
CASSPRHLAEAFF | few | TRBJ1-1 | TRBV12-3/TRBV12-4
CASSLDRLPSYEQYF | once | TRBJ2-7 | TRBV7-2
CASSATRANVLTF | few | TRBJ2-6 | TRBV12-3/TRBV12-4
CASGDRGEQFF | - | TRBJ2-1 | TRBV12-3/TRBV12-4
CAMEDRVPYGAYEQYF | - | TRBJ2-7 | TRBV10-3
CASSEFLPEQYF | - | - | TRBV2
CASSSLGVGTDTQYF | - | TRBJ2-3 | TRBV7-2
CASSQDDRGYQETQYF | many | TRBJ2-5 | TRBV4-2
CASSQTSGLAKNIQYF | few | TRBJ2-4 | TRBV7-2
CASSYESGPWITGELFF | - | TRBJ2-2 | TRBV5-1
CAISELAGGADTQYF | - | TRBJ2-3 | TRBV10-3
CASSYGSRRISSTDTQYF | - | TRBJ2-3 | TRBV6-5
CASSELAGAYEQYF | many | TRBJ2-7 | TRBV6-1
CASSLDSLAGMNEQFF | - | TRBJ2-1 | TRBV11-3
CASSRGPTFYGYTF | - | TRBJ1-2 | TRBV4-1
CASTPGENYGYTF | - | TRBJ1-2 | TRBV30
CATSDETYGYTF | - | TRBJ1-2 | TRBV24-1
CASSLASTGRSYGYTF | - | TRBJ1-2 | TRBV7-9
CAISVPVTSGLYNEQFF | few | TRBJ2-1 | TRBV10-3
CASSLLPSRNTGELFF | - | TRBJ2-2 | TRBV27
CSVRGLALAEQFF | many | TRBJ2-1 | TRBV29-1
CACSFTGPSDEQYF | - | - | TRBV27
CAISAGQGKNIQYF | many | TRBJ2-4 | TRBV10-3
CSAYTSGLTYEQYF | - | TRBJ2-7 | TRBV20-1
CASSLVWGNNEKLFF | - | TRBJ1-4 | TRBV7-8
CASRRDSFYGYTF | few | TRBJ1-2 | TRBV27
CASSRETANTEAFF | - | TRBJ1-1 | TRBV3-1
CASSQDPTGGETQYF | - | - | TRBV4-1
CASPGGSNYGYTF | few | TRBJ1-2 | TRBV30
CSARTPITVPQYF | few | TRBJ2-3 | TRBV20-1
CASRGDPTGETQYF | once | TRBJ2-5 | TRBV7-9
CASVSRTDNYGYTF | few | TRBJ1-2 | TRBV6-6
CASKSGQGAYEQYF | - | TRBJ2-7 | TRBV6-1
CASSQLAGVTEQFF | - | TRBJ2-1 | TRBV7-9
CSVTDRGINTIYF | few | TRBJ1-3 | TRBV29-1
CASRVAGGPPEQYF | few | TRBJ2-7 | TRBV12-3/TRBV12-4
CASSIPNQPQHF | few | TRBJ1-5 | TRBV19
CSARYGNTGELFF | - | TRBJ2-2 | TRBV20-1
CASSFLTGQNTEAFF | - | TRBJ1-1 | TRBV27